The rows below give T cell receptor beta chains drawn from one sample of a study of shared clonotypes between healthy human individuals. Libraries were prepared by immunoSEQ multiplex PCR; TCRdb keeps only in-frame clonotypes and omits some of them. The profile shows under 350,000 clones, around 87% of them singletons. The sequenced sample consisted of memory CD8+ T cells sorted from blood. These receptors were obtained from a man between 18 and 29 years old in good health. CDR3s include the opening cysteine and the closing phenylalanine or tryptophan. D genes are given only for firm matches. Some rows mark clone size as missing; the rest say once, few, many or name a class of expanded clone.

>TRBV2|.|.|TRBJ2-7
CASSTTWGQYEQYF
TGTGCCAGCAGCACAACGTGGGGACAATACGAGCAGTACTTC
>TRBV27|few|TRBD1|TRBJ2-7
CASNRGDQPYEQYF
TGTGCCAGTAACAGGGGCGACCAGCCGTACGAGCAGTACTTC
>TRBV19|.|.|TRBJ1-1
CASSIVGAGRDTEAFF
TGTGCCAGTAGTATAGTCGGAGCAGGGAGGGACACTGAAGCTTTCTTT
>TRBV10-3|once|.|TRBJ1-4
CAISEIAGGEKLFF
TGTGCCATCAGTGAAATTGCCGGAGGAGAAAAACTGTTTTTT
>TRBV11-2|.|.|TRBJ1-6
CASSPGSGQGGSPLHF
TGTGCCAGCAGCCCAGGATCGGGGCAGGGTGGTTCACCCCTCCACTTT
>TRBV28|.|.|TRBJ2-7
CASSPWRARRGEQYF
TGTGCCAGCAGCCCATGGCGGGCACGTCGAGGCGAGCAGTACTTC
>TRBV7-2|.|.|TRBJ1-1
CASSPGRGTEAFF
TGTGCCAGCAGCCCGGGCCGGGGGACTGAAGCTTTCTTT
>TRBV12-5|.|TRBD1|TRBJ1-2
CASGSSLRTGDYGYTF
TGTGCTAGTGGTTCAAGTCTACGGACAGGGGACTATGGCTACACCTTC
>TRBV6-6|.|.|TRBJ2-5
CALGWGETQYF
TGTGCCCTAGGGTGGGGGGAGACCCAGTACTTC
>TRBV6-5|.|.|TRBJ1-1
CASSLSGGIEAFF
TGTGCCAGCAGTTTGAGTGGGGGTATTGAAGCTTTCTTT
>TRBV9|many|.|TRBJ1-3
CASSVEEGAAGNTIYF
TGTGCCAGCAGCGTAGAGGAGGGAGCCGCTGGAAACACCATATATTTT
>TRBV11-2|.|.|TRBJ1-6
CASSWTGHNSPLHF
TGTGCCAGCAGCTGGACGGGGCACAATTCACCCCTCCACTTT
>TRBV5-4|.|.|TRBJ1-1
CASRGLETENTEAFF
TGTGCCAGCAGGGGGCTAGAGACCGAGAACACTGAAGCTTTCTTT
>TRBV9|.|.|TRBJ1-1
CASSGRGENEAFF
TGTGCCAGCAGCGGCCGGGGAGAGAATGAAGCTTTCTTT
>TRBV5-4|.|.|TRBJ1-2
CASSPRGGGNGYTF
TGTGCCAGCAGCCCGCGGGGGGGAGGGAATGGCTACACCTTC
>TRBV2|many|.|TRBJ2-7
CASSEGRAYEQYF
TGTGCCAGCAGTGAGGGCCGAGCCTACGAGCAGTACTTC
>TRBV10-2|.|TRBD1|TRBJ2-7
CASSESTGVLYEQYF
TGCGCCAGCAGTGAGTCTACAGGGGTCCTATACGAGCAGTACTTC
>TRBV5-4|.|.|TRBJ1-2
CASSSTVGYGYTF
TGTGCCAGCAGCTCGACAGTCGGCTATGGCTACACCTTC
>TRBV6-5|.|.|TRBJ2-7
CASSYSMGLGYEQYF
TGTGCCAGCAGTTACTCGATGGGGTTGGGGTACGAGCAGTACTTC
>TRBV27|.|TRBD1|TRBJ2-2
CASSLGAGTGSGELFF
TGTGCCAGCAGTTTAGGTGCCGGGACAGGGTCCGGGGAGCTGTTTTTT
>TRBV9|.|TRBD1|TRBJ1-2
CASSVTGANYGYTF
TGTGCCAGCAGCGTTACAGGGGCTAACTATGGCTACACCTTC
>TRBV13|.|TRBD1|TRBJ2-7
CASSQGVENEQYF
TGTGCCAGCAGCCAGGGGGTTGAAAACGAGCAGTACTTC
>TRBV11-2|.|.|TRBJ2-1
CASSERTAFNEQFF
TGTGCCAGCAGCGAAAGGACAGCTTTCAATGAGCAGTTCTTC
>TRBV27|.|TRBD1|TRBJ2-7
CASRDGTGAHEQYF
TGTGCCAGCCGAGATGGGACAGGGGCCCACGAGCAGTACTTC
>TRBV7-2|many|TRBD2|TRBJ2-1
CASSLLAGGPSNEQFF
TGTGCCAGCAGCTTACTAGCGGGAGGGCCGAGTAATGAGCAGTTCTTC
>TRBV15|.|.|TRBJ2-1
CATSGEDPLLGNEQFF
TGTGCCACCAGCGGTGAGGACCCCCTCCTCGGCAATGAGCAGTTCTTC
>TRBV4-1|.|TRBD1|TRBJ2-7
CASSQDKGTGFYEQYF
TGCGCCAGCAGCCAAGATAAAGGGACAGGCTTCTACGAGCAGTACTTC
>TRBV1|.|.|TRBJ2-1
CTSSTPSGSSYNEQFF
TGCACCAGCAGCACCCCTAGCGGGAGTTCCTACAATGAGCAGTTCTTC
>TRBV11-3|.|.|TRBJ2-2
CASSLTGPTGELFF
TGTGCCAGCAGCTTAACAGGGCCCACCGGGGAGCTGTTTTTT
>TRBV4-1|once|TRBD1|TRBJ1-2
CASSLELTGNYGYTF
TGCGCCAGCAGCTTAGAACTGACAGGGAACTATGGCTACACCTTC
>TRBV27|.|.|TRBJ1-2
CASSPGQSYGYTF
TGTGCCAGCAGCCCTGGACAGTCCTATGGCTACACCTTC
>TRBV4-3|.|TRBD2|TRBJ2-1
CASSQDVAGVSYNEQFF
TGCGCCAGCAGCCAAGATGTAGCGGGAGTGTCCTACAATGAGCAGTTCTTC